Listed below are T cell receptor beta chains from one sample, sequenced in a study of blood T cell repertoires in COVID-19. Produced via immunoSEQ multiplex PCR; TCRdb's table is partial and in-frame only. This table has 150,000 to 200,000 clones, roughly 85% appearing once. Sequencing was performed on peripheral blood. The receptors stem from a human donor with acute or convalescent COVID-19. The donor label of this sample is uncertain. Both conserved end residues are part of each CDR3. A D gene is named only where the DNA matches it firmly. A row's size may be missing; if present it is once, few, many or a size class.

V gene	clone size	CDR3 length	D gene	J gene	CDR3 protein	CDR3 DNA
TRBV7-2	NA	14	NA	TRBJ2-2	CASSPGPSAGELFF	TGTGCCAGCAGCCCCGGGCCTAGCGCCGGGGAGCTGTTTTTT
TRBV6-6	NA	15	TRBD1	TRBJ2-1	CASSFRDSKYNEQFF	TGTGCCAGCAGTTTCCGGGACAGCAAGTACAATGAGCAGTTCTTC
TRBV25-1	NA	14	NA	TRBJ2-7	CASSESYRGLEQYF	TGTGCCAGCAGTGAGTCCTACCGAGGGCTCGAGCAGTACTTC
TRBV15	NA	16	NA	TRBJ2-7	CATSRGSWGGSYEQYF	TGTGCCACCAGCAGAGGAAGTTGGGGAGGCTCCTACGAGCAGTACTTC
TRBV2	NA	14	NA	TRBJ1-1	CASISGVRVTEAFF	TGTGCCAGCATTAGCGGGGTGAGGGTCACTGAAGCTTTCTTT
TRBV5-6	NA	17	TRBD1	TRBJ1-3	CASSLLTGGIPGNTIYF	TGTGCCAGCAGCTTGCTGACAGGGGGAATCCCTGGAAACACCATATATTTT
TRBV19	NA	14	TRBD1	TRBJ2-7	CASSAGTGQYEQYF	TGTGCCAGTAGTGCCGGGACAGGTCAATACGAGCAGTACTTC
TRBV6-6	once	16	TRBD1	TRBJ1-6	CASSRRLTGGSSPLHF	TGTGCCAGCAGTCGACGACTGACAGGGGGAAGTTCACCCCTCCACTTT
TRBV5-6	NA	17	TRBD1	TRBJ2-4	CASSLYGTGVTKNIQYF	TGTGCCAGCAGCTTGTACGGTACAGGGGTAACCAAAAACATTCAGTACTTC
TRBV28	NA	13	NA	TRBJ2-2	CASTMGGHGELFF	TGTGCCAGCACCATGGGCGGGCACGGGGAGCTGTTTTTT
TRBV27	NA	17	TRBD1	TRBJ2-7	CASSHIPGTGGLYEQYF	TGTGCCAGCAGTCATATCCCCGGGACAGGGGGCCTCTACGAGCAGTACTTC